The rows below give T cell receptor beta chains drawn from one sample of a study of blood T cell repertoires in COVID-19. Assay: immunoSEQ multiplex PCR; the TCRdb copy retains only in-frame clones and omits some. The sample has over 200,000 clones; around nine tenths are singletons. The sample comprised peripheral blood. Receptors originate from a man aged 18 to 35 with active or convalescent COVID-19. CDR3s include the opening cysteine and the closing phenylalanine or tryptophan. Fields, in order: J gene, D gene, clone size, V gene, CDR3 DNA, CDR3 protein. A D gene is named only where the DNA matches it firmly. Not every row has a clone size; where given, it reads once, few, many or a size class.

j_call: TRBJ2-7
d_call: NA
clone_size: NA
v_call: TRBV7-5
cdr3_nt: TGTGCCAGAAGCTTAAAAGCAGGGGGCTTACTCGAGCAGTACTTC
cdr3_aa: CARSLKAGGLLEQYF

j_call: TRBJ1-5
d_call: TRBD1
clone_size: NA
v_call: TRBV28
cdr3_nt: TGTGCCAGCAGTCGGGGACAGGGGGCCGTTCAGCCCCAGCATTTT
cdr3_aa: CASSRGQGAVQPQHF

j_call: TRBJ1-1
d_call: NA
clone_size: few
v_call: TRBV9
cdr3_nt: TGTGCCAGCAGCGCTGGACAGTCGCACACTGAAGCTTTCTTT
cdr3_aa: CASSAGQSHTEAFF

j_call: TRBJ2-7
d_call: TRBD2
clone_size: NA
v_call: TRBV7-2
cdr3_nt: TGTGCCAGCAGCCCTTTAGCGGGAGGGGGCGAGCAGTACTTC
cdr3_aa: CASSPLAGGGEQYF

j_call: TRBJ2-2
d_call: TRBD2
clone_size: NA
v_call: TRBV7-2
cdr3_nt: TGTGCCAGCAGCCTTAGCGGGAGGGCCCACGGGGAGCTGTTTTTT
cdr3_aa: CASSLSGRAHGELFF

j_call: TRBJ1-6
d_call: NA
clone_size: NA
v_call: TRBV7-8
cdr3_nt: TGTGCCAGCAGCGTGACAGATAATTCACCCCTCCACTTT
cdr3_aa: CASSVTDNSPLHF

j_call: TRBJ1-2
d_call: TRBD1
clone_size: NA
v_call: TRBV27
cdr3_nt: TGTGCCAGCAGCGAGACAGGGACTAACTATGGCTACACCTTC
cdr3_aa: CASSETGTNYGYTF

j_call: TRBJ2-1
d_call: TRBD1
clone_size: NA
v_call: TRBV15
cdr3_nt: TGTGCCACCAGCAGTCCGGGACAGGGAAACAATGAGCAGTTCTTC
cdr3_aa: CATSSPGQGNNEQFF

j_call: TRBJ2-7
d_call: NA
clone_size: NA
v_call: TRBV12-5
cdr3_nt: TGTGCTAGTGGTCCCCCTTCGTCAGACATCAGATACTTC
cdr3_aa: CASGPPSSDIRYF

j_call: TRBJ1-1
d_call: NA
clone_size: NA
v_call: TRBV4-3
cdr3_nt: TGCGCCAGCAGCCAAGACGGAGTTTCACCCACTTTCTTT
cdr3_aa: CASSQDGVSPTFF

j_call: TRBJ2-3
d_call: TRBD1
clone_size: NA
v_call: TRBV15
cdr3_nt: TGTGCCACCAGCACAGGAACAGGGGACCGCACAGATACGCAGTATTTT
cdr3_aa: CATSTGTGDRTDTQYF

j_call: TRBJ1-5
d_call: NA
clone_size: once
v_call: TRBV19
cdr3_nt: TGTGCCAGTAGTATTGAGGCAGGGAGGAACAATCAGCCCCAGCATTTT
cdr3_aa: CASSIEAGRNNQPQHF

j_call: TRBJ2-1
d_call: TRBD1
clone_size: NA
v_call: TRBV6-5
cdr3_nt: TGTGCCAGCAGTTACTCGAACAGGGGGCCCTACAATGAGCAGTTCTTC
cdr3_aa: CASSYSNRGPYNEQFF

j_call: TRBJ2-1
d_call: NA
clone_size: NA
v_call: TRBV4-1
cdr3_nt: TGCGCCAGCAGCCCGCGAGGGCCGGAGAACTACAATGAGCAGTTCTTC
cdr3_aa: CASSPRGPENYNEQFF

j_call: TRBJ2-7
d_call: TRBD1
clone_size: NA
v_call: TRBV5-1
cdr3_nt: TGCGCCAGCAGCCCGGGACAGGGCTACTACGAGCAGTACTTC
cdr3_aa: CASSPGQGYYEQYF

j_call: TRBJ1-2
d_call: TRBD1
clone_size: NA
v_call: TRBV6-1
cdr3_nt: TGTGCCAGCAGTGATGGGCAGGGGGCGGGAGGCTACACCTTC
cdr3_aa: CASSDGQGAGGYTF

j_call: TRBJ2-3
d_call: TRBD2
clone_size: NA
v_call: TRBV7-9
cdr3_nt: TGTGCCAGCAGCTTAGCAGCGGGAGAGTCGGATACGCAGTATTTT
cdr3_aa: CASSLAAGESDTQYF

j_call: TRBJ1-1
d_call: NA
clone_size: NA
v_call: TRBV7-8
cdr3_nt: TGTGCCAGCAGCCATGGACGGGGTGCTTTCTTT
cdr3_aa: CASSHGRGAFF

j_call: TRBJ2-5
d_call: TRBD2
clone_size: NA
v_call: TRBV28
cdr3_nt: TGTGCCAGCAGTTTAGAACGGGGAGGGTTGGGGGAGACCCAGTACTTC
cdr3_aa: CASSLERGGLGETQYF

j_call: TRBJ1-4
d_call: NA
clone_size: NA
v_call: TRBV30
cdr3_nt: TGTGCCTGGGGAGCGACTTGGGGGGTCGGGACTAATGAAAAACTGTTTTTT
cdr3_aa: CAWGATWGVGTNEKLFF

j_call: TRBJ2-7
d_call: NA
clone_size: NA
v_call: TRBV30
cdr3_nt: TGTGCCTGGCGACTGGGCTCCTACGAGCAGTACTTC
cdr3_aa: CAWRLGSYEQYF

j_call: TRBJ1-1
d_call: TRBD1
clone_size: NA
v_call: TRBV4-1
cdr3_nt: TGCGCCAGCAGCCAAGGCCGGACAGGTGGGCCCGCGGCTTTCTTT
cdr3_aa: CASSQGRTGGPAAFF

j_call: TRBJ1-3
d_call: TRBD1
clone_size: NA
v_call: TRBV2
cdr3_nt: TGTGCCAGAGAGACAGGGCCTGGAAACACCATATATTTT
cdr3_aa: CARETGPGNTIYF

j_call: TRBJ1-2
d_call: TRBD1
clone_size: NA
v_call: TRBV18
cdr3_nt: TGTGCCAGCTCACCCGAGGACAGGTGGGGCTATGGCTACACCTTC
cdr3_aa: CASSPEDRWGYGYTF

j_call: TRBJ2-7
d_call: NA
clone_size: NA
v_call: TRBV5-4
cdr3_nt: TGTGCCAGCAGCTTGGACAGGTCCTACGAGCAGTACTTC
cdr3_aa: CASSLDRSYEQYF

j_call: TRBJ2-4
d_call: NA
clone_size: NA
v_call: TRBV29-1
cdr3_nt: TGCAGCGTTGCGACATTTGGTGACATTCAGTACTTC
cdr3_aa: CSVATFGDIQYF

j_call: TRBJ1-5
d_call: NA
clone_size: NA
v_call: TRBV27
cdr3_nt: TGTGCCAGCAGGACGGGGTACCAGCCCCAGCATTTT
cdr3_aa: CASRTGYQPQHF

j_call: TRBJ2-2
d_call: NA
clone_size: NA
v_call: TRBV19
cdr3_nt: TGTGCCAGTAGTATAGGGTCGACTAGTGGCACCGGGGAGCTGTTTTTT
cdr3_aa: CASSIGSTSGTGELFF